This T cell receptor beta chain was sequenced during a study of cytomegalovirus exposure and HLA in healthy donors. Broader study findings: Productive status was seen about 90% or about 30% of the time for most TCR beta V segments in an earlier analysis. A later analysis showed TCR association rates differing by HLA locus, peaking at DRB1 and lowest at HLA-C.

The CDR3 is 15 amino acids. Germline CDR1 reads SNHLY; CDR2 reads FYNNEI. V dropped 6 bases and J dropped 5; count of bases not matched to a gene: 7. This clone was counted a few times. Its cognate antigen is unknown. The PCR employed 60 Vbeta primers together with 13 Jbeta primers. Measured with immunoSEQ multiplex PCR; TCRdb has only the in-frame clones, and not every one. The sample carries 200,000 or so clones, around 70% recorded once. The gene calls are TRBV2 and TRBJ2-1; 10 bases line up with TRBD1. This receptor was obtained from a man aged 40-49 years in good health and CMV-seropositive. Specimen: PBMCs. The CDR3 DNA sequence: TGTGCCAGCAGGAAGGGGGACAGGGGAAACAATGAGCAGTTCTTC. Translated: CASRKGDRGNNEQFF. The variable domain in full, completed from reference TRBV2 and TRBJ2-1, reads EPEVTQTPSHQVTQMGQEVILRCVPISNHLYFYWYRQILGQKVEFLVSFYNNEISEKSEIFDDQFSVERPDGSNFTLKIRSTKLEDSAMYFCASRKGDRGNNEQFFGPGTRLTVL.